Shown below are 32 T cell receptor beta chains from a single sample sequenced in a study of beta chain features in type 1 diabetes. Since all of the isolated RNA was reverse transcribed, expressed TCRB transcripts were what got sequenced. Data came from immunoSEQ multiplex PCR; TCRdb stores just in-frame clones and leaves some out. The table has 300,000 or so clones, around 8% seen once. The sequenced sample consisted of central memory CD4+ T cells from blood. The receptors were gathered from a woman between 18 and 29 years old in good health.

This clone was counted only a few times. This chain connects TRBV11-1 to TRBJ2-1; 9 positions match TRBD2. The CDR3 covers 15 residues. J was trimmed by 1 base and V by 2 bases; bases with no gene match: 0. Germline V gene lookup returns CDR1 SGHAT and CDR2 FQDESV (reference sequence). CDR3 sequence (DNA): TGTGCCAGCAGCTTAACTAGCGGGTCCTACAATGAGCAGTTCTTC. Translating gives CASSLTSGSYNEQFF.

This clone was seen ten or more times. This chain uses TRBV2 with TRBJ2-1; the D gene is possibly TRBD2 (5 bases). With 5 bases removed from V and 13 bases from J, the gap between germline ends came to 12 bases. This CDR3 is built from 11 residues. Germline values: CDR1 SNHLY, CDR2 FYNNEI. The CDR3 DNA follows: TGTGCCAGCAGTTACACTAGTGATCAGTTCTTC. Protein product: CASSYTSDQFF.

The chain combines TRBV6-5 with TRBJ1-2; perhaps TRBD1 as D (6 bases). This CDR3 has 12 amino acids. Trimming removed 6 bases at V and 2 bases at J, with 7 bases between. Germline V gene data show CDR1 as MNHEY and CDR2 as SVGAGI. The CDR3 loop is CASRQGNYGYTF. The CDR3 DNA reads TGTGCCAGCAGACAGGGAAACTATGGCTACACCTTC.

CDR3 protein: CASSDLVSGSYYEQYF. DNA of the CDR3: TGTGCCAGCAGTGATTTAGTTAGCGGTAGTTACTACGAGCAGTACTTC. This chain uses TRBV2 with TRBJ2-7; a weak D match, TRBD2 (6 bases). This CDR3 region has 16 residues. The V gene lost 3 bases and the J gene lost 3 bases, with 18 bases spanning the gap. Germline loops: CDR1 SNHLY, CDR2 FYNNEI.

This chain uses TRBV7-2 with TRBJ2-7; no reliable D call. Trimming shortened V by 5 bases and J by 0 bases, and 17 bases separated the two germline ends. Per the germline V gene, CDR1 is SGHTA and CDR2 is FQGNSA. This CDR3 has 16 residues. The CDR3 coding sequence is TGTGCCAGCAGCCCCCTCAGCATACTGGCCTCCTACGAGCAGTACTTC. It translates to CASSPLSILASYEQYF.

This clone was seen more than once but under ten times. As DNA, the CDR3 is TGTGCCAGCAGCCACGGGTCAGGGGGGGATGGCTACACCTTC. Translated: CASSHGSGGDGYTF. The genes are TRBV11-2 and TRBJ1-2; TRBD1 agrees at 7 bases. CDR3 size: 14 residues. Germline V gene lookup returns CDR1 SGHAT and CDR2 FQNNGV. The trim removed 5 bases at V and 6 bases at J, leaving 9 bases unmatched. Full variable domain (outside the CDR3, taken from reference TRBV11-2 and TRBJ1-2): EAGVAQSPRYKIIEKRQSVAFWCNPISGHATLYWYQQILGQGPKLLIQFQNNGVVDDSQLPKDRFSAERLKGVDSTLKIQPAKLEDSAVYLCASSHGSGGDGYTFGSGTRLTVV.

This clone was counted ten times or more. J is TRBJ2-2 and V is TRBV10-3; 8 nucleotides match TRBD1. Unmatched junction bases numbered 1, after V lost 6 bases and J lost 1 base. CDR1 is ENHRY and CDR2 is SYGVKD in the germline V gene. The CDR3 covers 14 residues. CDR3: CAIRGTGNTGELFF. In DNA, the CDR3 is TGTGCCATCAGGGGGACAGGGAACACCGGGGAGCTGTTTTTT.

This clone showed up just a few times. This rearrangement joins TRBV28 to TRBJ1-4; D unclear. From germline, CDR1 is MDHEN and CDR2 SYDVKM. This CDR3 spans 12 amino acids. Between the trimmed V and J ends, which lost 6 bases and 1 base, there was a span of 3 bases. CDR3 protein: CASRLTNEKLFF. The CDR3, as DNA: TGTGCCAGCAGGTTAACTAATGAAAAACTGTTTTTT.

This clone was observed a handful of times. The genes are TRBV29-1 and TRBJ2-1; 12 nucleotides align to TRBD2. CDR1 and CDR2 from the germline V gene are SQVTM and ANQGSEA. V lost 4 bases to trimming and J lost 8 bases; unmatched junction nucleotides: 9. The CDR3 sequence is 15 residues long. CDR3 sequence reads: CSVVTSGSYWDEQFF. The CDR3 nucleotides are TGCAGCGTTGTGACTAGCGGGAGCTACTGGGATGAGCAGTTCTTC.

The rearrangement joins TRBV5-4 to TRBJ2-3, with a possible D match to TRBD2 (6 bases). Trimming cost V 4 bases and J 1 base, with 13 bases left between them. The CDR3 contains 15 residues. Looked up from germline, CDR1 is SGHNT and CDR2 is YYREEE (reference sequence). CDR3 sequence reads: CASSVGGLRTDTQYF. CDR3 in DNA: TGTGCCAGCAGCGTGGGGGGACTGCGCACAGATACGCAGTATTTT. The full variable domain, with the rest looked up from reference TRBV5-4 and TRBJ2-3, is ETGVTQSPTHLIKTRGQQVTLRCSSQSGHNTVSWYQQALGQGPQFIFQYYREEENGRGNFPPRFSGLQFPNYSSELNVNALELDDSALYLCASSVGGLRTDTQYFGPGTRLTVL.

DNA for the CDR3: TGTGCCAGCAGAACCTCCGGGACTAGCGGGATCTATGAGCAGTTCTTC. Translation: CASRTSGTSGIYEQFF. The chain employs TRBV28 and TRBJ2-1; the match to TRBD2 covers 13 bases. Germline V CDR1 and CDR2: MDHEN, SYDVKM. This CDR3 has 16 residues. V gave up 6 bases and J gave up 8 bases; unmatched junction bases: 10.

The V and J genes are TRBV6-6 and TRBJ1-5; D not certain. V shed 6 bases and J shed 5 bases, with 11 bases lying between them. The CDR3 covers 13 residues. CDR1 is MNHNY, CDR2 SVGAGI, per germline (reference sequence). The CDR3: CASRGVGDQPQHF. The CDR3 DNA reads as TGTGCCAGCAGGGGAGTCGGGGATCAGCCCCAGCATTTT.

V and J are TRBV29-1 and TRBJ2-3, with a tentative D call TRBD1 (5 bases). The CDR3 runs 15 residues. The germline V and J ends were trimmed by 7 bases and 0 bases, with 17 bases remaining between them. Germline V gene sequence: CDR1 SQVTM, CDR2 ANQGSEA. In DNA form, the CDR3 reads TGCAGCGCCTCTGGGGCCGATTATAGCACAGATACGCAGTATTTT. It codes for CSASGADYSTDTQYF.

This clone has more than one count but fewer than ten. The chain uses TRBV28 and TRBJ2-1, with D tentatively TRBD2 (5 bases). CDR3 length equals 14 residues. The germline V and J ends were trimmed by 6 bases and 2 bases, with 11 bases remaining between them. The germline gives CDR1 MDHEN, CDR2 SYDVKM. The CDR3 sequence is CASSPGLPYNEQFF. CDR3 nucleotides: TGTGCCAGCAGCCCTGGACTGCCCTACAATGAGCAGTTCTTC.

This clone was seen more than once but under ten times. The chain joins TRBV18 to TRBJ2-5; weak D call: TRBD2 (6 bases). CDR3 length: 16 amino acids. V was clipped by 4 bases and J by 2 bases, with 17 bases between them. Germline V lookup: CDR1 KGHSH, CDR2 LQKENI. The CDR3 nucleotides are TGTGCCAGCTCACGAACCGGGCCGGGGGTTCAAGAGACCCAGTACTTC. Its protein is CASSRTGPGVQETQYF.

The chain recombines TRBV10-3 with TRBJ2-7; 11 bases align to TRBD2. The CDR3 contains 14 residues. V was clipped by 10 bases and J by 9 bases; unmatched bases: 14. Germline V gene data show CDR1 as ENHRY and CDR2 as SYGVKD. CDR3 sequence reads: CATLPTSGISGQYF. In DNA form, the CDR3 reads TGTGCCACTTTGCCGACTAGCGGGATCAGTGGGCAGTACTTC.

The CDR3 DNA reads as TGTGCCAGCAGCCCCGGGACAGTTGAAGAGACCCAGTACTTC. This codes for CASSPGTVEETQYF. The chain recombines TRBV7-9 with TRBJ2-5; 7 positions agree with TRBD1. The CDR3 covers 14 residues. Germline V gene sequence: CDR1 SEHNR, CDR2 FQNEAQ (reference sequence). Trimming removed 5 bases from V and 3 bases from J; junction bases left unmatched: 6.

This clone was counted only a few times. V and J are TRBV4-2 and TRBJ2-3; perhaps TRBD1 as D (6 bases). This CDR3 region has 17 residues. Trimming took off 1 base at V and 0 bases at J, with 14 bases between the two ends. Germline CDR1 and CDR2: LGHNA and YNFKEQ. The chain's CDR3 is CASSQGLGAESTDTQYF. In nucleotides, the CDR3 is TGTGCCAGCAGCCAAGGGCTGGGGGCGGAAAGCACAGATACGCAGTATTTT.

V and J are TRBV2 and TRBJ2-7, with unresolved D. V shed 5 bases and J shed 6 bases, with 11 bases lying between them. Germline V gives CDR1 SNHLY, CDR2 FYNNEI. CDR3 length: 12 residues. The CDR3 DNA follows: TGTGCCAGCAGTATCGGGCGAGGCGAGCAGTACTTC. It codes for CASSIGRGEQYF.

V and J are TRBV10-2 and TRBJ2-5; D uncertain. CDR3 length: 13 amino acids. Trimming took 7 bases from V and 1 from J, leaving 10 bases between them. CDR1 and CDR2 from the germline V gene are WSHSY and SAAADI. The CDR3 loop is CASNPTIQETQYF. The CDR3 region has the DNA TGCGCCAGCAACCCGACAATCCAAGAGACCCAGTACTTC.

This clone has a handful of counts. The chain couples TRBV7-9 to TRBJ2-7; TRBD1 is a possible D gene (5 bases). Trimming removed 1 base at V and 5 bases at J, with 12 bases between. Germline values: CDR1 SEHNR, CDR2 FQNEAQ (reference sequence). CDR3 length: 14 residues. CDR3 coding DNA: TGTGCCAGCAGCTTAGTTTGGGCAGGGAACGAGCAGTACTTC. Its translation is CASSLVWAGNEQYF.

The V and J genes are TRBV29-1 and TRBJ2-5; D is perhaps TRBD1 (6 bases). V was cut by 6 bases and J by 5 bases, with 16 bases left in between. The V gene's germline CDR1 is SQVTM and CDR2 ANQGSEA. This CDR3 comprises 13 residues. For the CDR3, the DNA is TGCAGCGTGCAATACAGGGCAGGCGAGACCCAGTACTTC. Translating it yields CSVQYRAGETQYF.

This clone has just a few counts. This chain uses TRBV5-6 with TRBJ2-1, with no clear D. The CDR3 has 15 amino acids. The germline V gene encodes CDR1 SGHDT and CDR2 YYEEEE. Trimming cost V 0 bases and J 8 bases, with 15 bases left between them. The CDR3 is CASSLGSFLTYEQFF. The DNA for the CDR3 is TGTGCCAGCAGCTTGGGGTCTTTCTTGACCTATGAGCAGTTCTTC.

This clone was picked up a small number of times. V gene TRBV11-2 combines with J gene TRBJ2-3; perhaps TRBD1 as D (6 bases). CDR3 length: 14 residues. Per germline, CDR1 SGHAT and CDR2 FQNNGV. Deletions cut 2 bases from V and 7 bases from J, with 13 bases between. The CDR3 nucleotides are TGTGCCAGCAGCTTAACCGTCGGACAGTATACGCAGTATTTT. Protein product: CASSLTVGQYTQYF.

V usage is TRBV5-1 and J usage is TRBJ2-5; 8 bases fit TRBD2. The CDR3 has 18 residues. Germline CDR1 SGHRS, CDR2 YFSETQ. The ends lost 4 bases at V and 5 bases at J; junction bases unmatched: 19. As DNA, the CDR3 is TGCGCCAGCAGCGATACGAGGAGCGGGAGCGGGTTCGGGGAGACCCAGTACTTC. Its translation is CASSDTRSGSGFGETQYF.

This clone was counted ten times or more. The chain combines TRBV27 with TRBJ2-6; weak D call: TRBD2 (6 bases). Trimming removed 3 bases from V and 0 bases from J, with 18 bases in between. The germline V gene encodes CDR1 MNHEY and CDR2 SMNVEV (reference sequence). This CDR3 is 19 amino acids long. As DNA, the CDR3 is TGTGCCAGCAGTTTTAGGCGGCGGGGCGGACTCTCTGGGGCCAACGTCCTGACTTTC. It yields the protein CASSFRRRGGLSGANVLTF. The full variable domain, in which reference TRBV27 and TRBJ2-6 provide the parts outside the CDR3, is EAQVTQNPRYLITVTGKKLTVTCSQNMNHEYMSWYRQDPGLGLRQIYYSMNVEVTDKGDVPEGYKVSRKEKRNFPLILESPSPNQTSLYFCASSFRRRGGLSGANVLTFGAGSRLTVL.

This clone turned up a few times. The chain uses TRBV7-9 and TRBJ1-4, with a weak D call TRBD1 (6 bases). CDR3 size: 16 residues. The germline V and J ends were trimmed by 3 bases and 4 bases, with 15 bases remaining between them. Germline CDR1 is SEHNR and CDR2 is FQNEAQ (reference sequence). In nucleotides, the CDR3 is TGTGCCAGCAGCTTTGGAAGGGACACCAGTAATGAAAAACTGTTTTTT. Its protein product is CASSFGRDTSNEKLFF.

This clone turned up a few times. This sequence joins TRBV10-1 and TRBJ2-7; 9 bases align to TRBD2. V trimming: 6 bases; J trimming: 3 bases; junction bases outside the gene matches: 6. Germline CDR1 and CDR2: WNHNN and SYGVQD (reference sequence). The CDR3 has 14 residues. CDR3 amino acids: CASSLAGSNYEQYF. The CDR3 DNA is TGCGCCAGCAGCCTAGCGGGATCCAACTACGAGCAGTACTTC.

The gene calls are TRBV28 and TRBJ2-4, with D maybe TRBD2 (7 bases). V was trimmed by 7 bases and J by 2 bases, leaving 18 bases between them. This CDR3 region has 16 residues. Germline CDR1 reads MDHEN; CDR2 reads SYDVKM. The CDR3 nucleotides are TGTGCCAGCACGGAGGGAGGGGGTGGCTCCAAAAACATTCAGTACTTC. Translating it yields CASTEGGGGSKNIQYF.

This clone was seen many times. This chain connects TRBV10-3 to TRBJ2-3, with D possibly matching TRBD1 (5 bases). The germline CDR1 and CDR2 sequences are ENHRY and SYGVKD. This CDR3 has 15 amino acids. The ends were cut back, 3 bases at V and 0 bases at J, with 10 bases in the middle. This chain's CDR3 is CAISDSYRSTDTQYF. The CDR3 DNA reads as TGTGCCATCAGTGACTCCTACAGGAGCACAGATACGCAGTATTTT.

This clone was counted a few times. This rearrangement joins TRBV5-6 to TRBJ2-5, with unresolved D. V lost 1 base to trimming and J lost 5 bases, with 6 bases between them. The CDR3 is 12 residues long. Germline V gene data show CDR1 as SGHDT and CDR2 as YYEEEE. CDR3 DNA sequence: TGTGCCAGCAGCTTGTATGGGGAGACCCAGTACTTC. Protein: CASSLYGETQYF.

This clone was detected only a few times. The chain combines TRBV29-1 with TRBJ1-2; D ambiguous. This CDR3 is built from 11 residues. Germline assignment: CDR1 SQVTM and CDR2 ANQGSEA. V was clipped by 2 bases and J by 5 bases, with 6 bases between them. Written as DNA, the CDR3 is TGCAGCGTTGAAAGAATTTATGGCTACACCTTC. Protein product: CSVERIYGYTF.